This is a list of T cell receptor beta chains from one sample in a study of tissue T cells after allogeneic stem cell transplantation. Assay: immunoSEQ multiplex PCR; the TCRdb copy retains only in-frame clones and omits some. Of 8,000 to 10,000 clones detected, 50% to 80% appear once; the ten largest clones hold 9% to 9.5%. Material: tissue from the ileum, obtained at autopsy. Every receptor here comes from a woman aged 18-49 years with breast cancer. Both conserved end residues are part of each CDR3. The D gene is left open where the match is weak. Clone size is not always given. Where it is, it says once, few, many or a class for expanded clones.

clone_size | d_call | j_call | v_call | cdr3_aa | cdr3_nt
once | . | TRBJ1-3 | TRBV7-2 | CASSPGGQGRNTIYF | TGTGCCAGCAGCCCGGGGGGGCAGGGGAGAAACACCATATATTTT
. | TRBD1 | TRBJ1-2 | TRBV2 | CATPQTGAPGYTF | TGTGCCACCCCTCAGACAGGGGCTCCTGGCTACACCTTC
. | . | TRBJ2-7 | TRBV5-4 | CASSLSPGVSYEQYF | TGTGCCAGCAGCTTATCCCCAGGAGTGTCTTACGAGCAGTACTTC
. | . | TRBJ2-5 | TRBV7-2 | CASSLGASLQETQYF | TGTGCCAGCAGCTTAGGGGCCAGCTTGCAAGAGACCCAGTACTTC
. | TRBD1 | TRBJ2-1 | TRBV28 | CASSLGQGIEQFF | TGTGCCAGCAGTCTCGGACAGGGGATTGAGCAGTTCTTC
. | TRBD1 | TRBJ1-4 | TRBV5-5 | CASSFRDRPEKLFF | TGTGCCAGCAGCTTCCGGGACAGGCCAGAAAAACTGTTTTTT
few | . | TRBJ2-7 | TRBV27 | CASSRLGQGYSYEQYF | TGTGCCAGCAGCCGATTGGGGCAGGGGTACTCCTACGAGCAGTACTTC
once | . | TRBJ2-2 | TRBV9 | CASSVGSLTGELFF | TGTGCCAGCAGCGTAGGTTCTTTAACCGGGGAGCTGTTTTTT
once | . | TRBJ1-5 | TRBV19 | CASSPWRNQPQHF | TGTGCCAGTAGTCCGTGGAGGAATCAGCCCCAGCATTTT
. | . | TRBJ2-1 | TRBV7-9 | CASSLAIARPNNEQFF | TGTGCCAGCAGCTTAGCCATCGCGAGGCCAAACAATGAGCAGTTCTTC